This T cell receptor (beta chain) was sequenced in a study of Ad26.COV2.S vaccination and SARS-CoV-2 variants. Sequencing used immunoSEQ multiplex PCR; TCRdb keeps in-frame clones, though not all of them. Here the sample spans a few hundred thousand clones, roughly 91% being singletons. The treatment: 19 received Ad26.COV2.S at low or high dose, single or two shots; roughly five received placebo; per-sample allocation not given. Following the first vaccine or placebo injection, samples were taken on day 63. CDR1 SQVTM and CDR2 ANQGSEA come from the germline V gene. V lost 3 bases to trimming and J lost 3 bases, with 6 bases between them. CDR3 length: 12 residues.

The origin of this receptor is a person between 18 and 65 years old who received the Ad26.COV2.S COVID-19 vaccine or a placebo. Here the sequenced sample was peripheral blood, taken in a trial of Ad26.COV2.S vaccine versus placebo. The chain combines TRBV29-1 with TRBJ2-1; D is uncertain. The CDR3 bases are TGCAGCGTTGACAGCAGCTACAATGAGCAGTTCTTC. It specifies CSVDSSYNEQFF.